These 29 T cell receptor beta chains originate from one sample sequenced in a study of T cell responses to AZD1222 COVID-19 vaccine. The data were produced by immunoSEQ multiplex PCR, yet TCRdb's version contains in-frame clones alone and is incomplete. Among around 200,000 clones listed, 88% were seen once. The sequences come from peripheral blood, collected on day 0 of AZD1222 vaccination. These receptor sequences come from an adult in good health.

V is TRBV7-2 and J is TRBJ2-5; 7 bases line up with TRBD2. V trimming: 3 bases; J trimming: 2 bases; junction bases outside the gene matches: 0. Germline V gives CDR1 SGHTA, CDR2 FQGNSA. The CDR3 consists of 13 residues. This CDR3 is CASSFSGQETQYF. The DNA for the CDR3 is TGTGCCAGCAGCTTTAGCGGGCAAGAGACCCAGTACTTC.

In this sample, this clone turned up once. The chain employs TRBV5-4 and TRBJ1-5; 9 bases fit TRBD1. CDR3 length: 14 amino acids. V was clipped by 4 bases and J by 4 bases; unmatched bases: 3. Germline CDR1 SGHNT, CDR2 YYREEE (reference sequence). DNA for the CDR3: TGTGCCAGCAGCGAAGGACAGGGGAATCAGCCCCAGCATTTT. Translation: CASSEGQGNQPQHF.

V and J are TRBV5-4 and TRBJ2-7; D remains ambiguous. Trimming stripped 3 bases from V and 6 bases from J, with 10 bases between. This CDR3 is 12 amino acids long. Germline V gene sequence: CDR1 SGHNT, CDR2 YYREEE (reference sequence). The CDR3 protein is CASSSDPREQYF. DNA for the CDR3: TGTGCCAGCAGCTCCGACCCTCGCGAGCAGTACTTC.

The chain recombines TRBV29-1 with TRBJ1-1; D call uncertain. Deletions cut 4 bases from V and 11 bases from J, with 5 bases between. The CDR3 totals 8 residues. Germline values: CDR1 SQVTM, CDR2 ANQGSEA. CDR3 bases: TGCAGCGTTGGAAGGGCTTTCTTT. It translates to CSVGRAFF.

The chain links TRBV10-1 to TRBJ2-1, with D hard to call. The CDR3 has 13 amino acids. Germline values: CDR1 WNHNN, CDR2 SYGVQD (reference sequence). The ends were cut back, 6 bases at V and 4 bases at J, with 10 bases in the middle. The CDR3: CASSTDKYNEQFF. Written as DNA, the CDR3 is TGCGCCAGCAGCACCGACAAATACAATGAGCAGTTCTTC.

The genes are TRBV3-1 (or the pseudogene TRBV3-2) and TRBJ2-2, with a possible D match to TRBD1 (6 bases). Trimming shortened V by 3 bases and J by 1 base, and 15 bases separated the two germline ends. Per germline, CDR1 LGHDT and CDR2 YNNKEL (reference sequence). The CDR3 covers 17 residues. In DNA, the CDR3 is TGTGCCAGCAGCCAGGGGGCTCAGCCCTTGAACACCGGGGAGCTGTTTTTT. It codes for CASSQGAQPLNTGELFF.

CDR3 amino acids: CASSPQRGQPQHF. In DNA, the CDR3 is TGTGCCAGCTCACCCCAGAGGGGTCAGCCCCAGCATTTT. The V call is TRBV18, the J call TRBJ1-5, with D possibly TRBD1 on 5 matching bases. Germline CDR1 KGHSH, CDR2 LQKENI. The V end was cut by 3 bases, the J end by 6 bases, with 9 bases between. CDR3 length equals 13 residues.

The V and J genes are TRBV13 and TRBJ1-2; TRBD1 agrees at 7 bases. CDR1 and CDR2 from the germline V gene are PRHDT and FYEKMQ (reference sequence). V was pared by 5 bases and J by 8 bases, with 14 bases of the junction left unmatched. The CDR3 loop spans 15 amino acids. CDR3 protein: CASSRGTVTDRGYTF. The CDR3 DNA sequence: TGTGCCAGCAGCAGGGGGACAGTGACTGATAGGGGCTACACCTTC.

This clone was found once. The CDR3 here is CASRRTGVGYTF. CDR3 DNA: TGTGCCAGCAGGAGGACAGGGGTTGGCTACACCTTC. V is TRBV2 and J is TRBJ1-2, with TRBD1 matching over 9 bases. The CDR3 runs 12 residues. Germline lookup yields CDR1 SNHLY and CDR2 FYNNEI. V dropped 6 bases and J dropped 7; count of bases not matched to a gene: 3.

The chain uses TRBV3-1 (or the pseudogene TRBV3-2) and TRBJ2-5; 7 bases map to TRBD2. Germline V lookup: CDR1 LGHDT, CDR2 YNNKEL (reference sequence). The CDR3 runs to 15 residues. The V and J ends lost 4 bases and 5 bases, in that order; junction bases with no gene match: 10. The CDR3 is CASSRVGLVHETQYF. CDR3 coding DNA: TGTGCCAGCAGCCGAGTTGGACTAGTCCACGAGACCCAGTACTTC.

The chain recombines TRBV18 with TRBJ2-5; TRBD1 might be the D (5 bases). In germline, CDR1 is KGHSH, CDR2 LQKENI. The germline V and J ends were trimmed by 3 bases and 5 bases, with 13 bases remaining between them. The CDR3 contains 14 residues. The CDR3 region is CASSPGAGLETQYF. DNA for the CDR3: TGTGCCAGCTCACCGGGTGCAGGGTTGGAGACCCAGTACTTC. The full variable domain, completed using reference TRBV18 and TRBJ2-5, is NAGVMQNPRHLVRRRGQEARLRCSPMKGHSHVYWYRQLPEEGLKFMVYLQKENIIDESGMPKERFSAEFPKEGPSILRIQQVVRGDSAAYFCASSPGAGLETQYFGPGTRLLVL.

The CDR3: CASSPGGLDEKLFF. The CDR3, as DNA: TGTGCCAGCAGCCCGGGGGGTTTGGATGAAAAACTGTTTTTT. The chain uses TRBV6-5 and TRBJ1-4; D possibly corresponds to TRBD1 (5 bases). V was pared by 6 bases and J by 6 bases, with 14 bases between. Germline V gives CDR1 MNHEY, CDR2 SVGAGI. The CDR3 has 14 amino acids.

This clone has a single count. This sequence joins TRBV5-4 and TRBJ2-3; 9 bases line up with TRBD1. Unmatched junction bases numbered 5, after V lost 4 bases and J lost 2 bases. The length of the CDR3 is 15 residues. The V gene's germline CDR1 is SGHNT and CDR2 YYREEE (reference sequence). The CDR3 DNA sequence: TGTGCCAGCAGCGGAGGACAGGGGCCCACAGATACGCAGTATTTT. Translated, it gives CASSGGQGPTDTQYF.

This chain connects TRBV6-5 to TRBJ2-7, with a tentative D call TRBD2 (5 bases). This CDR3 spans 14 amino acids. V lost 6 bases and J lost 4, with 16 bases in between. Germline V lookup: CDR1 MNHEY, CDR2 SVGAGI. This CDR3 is CASREADDHYEQYF. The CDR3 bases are TGTGCCAGCAGGGAGGCTGACGACCATTACGAGCAGTACTTC.

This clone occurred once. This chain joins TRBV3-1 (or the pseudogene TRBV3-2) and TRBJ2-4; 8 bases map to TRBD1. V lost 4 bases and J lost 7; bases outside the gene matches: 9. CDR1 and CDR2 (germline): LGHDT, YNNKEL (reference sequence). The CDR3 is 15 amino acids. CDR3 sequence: CASSPIRGLTNIQYF. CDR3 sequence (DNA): TGTGCCAGCAGCCCTATCAGGGGGCTCACGAACATTCAGTACTTC.

For the CDR3, the DNA is TGCGCCAGCAGCGTTACAGGGGTTAACTATGGCTACACCTTC. Protein: CASSVTGVNYGYTF. The chain carries TRBV5-1 and TRBJ1-2, with TRBD1 matching 7 bases. Germline-derived CDR1 and CDR2 are SGHRS and YFSETQ. J gave up 1 base and V 4 bases, and 4 bases lay outside the gene matches. The CDR3 consists of 14 residues. The complete variable domain, with remaining parts taken from reference TRBV5-1 and TRBJ1-2, reads KAGVTQTPRYLIKTRGQQVTLSCSPISGHRSVSWYQQTPGQGLQFLFEYFSETQRNKGNFPGRFSGRQFSNSRSEMNVSTLELGDSALYLCASSVTGVNYGYTFGSGTRLTVV.

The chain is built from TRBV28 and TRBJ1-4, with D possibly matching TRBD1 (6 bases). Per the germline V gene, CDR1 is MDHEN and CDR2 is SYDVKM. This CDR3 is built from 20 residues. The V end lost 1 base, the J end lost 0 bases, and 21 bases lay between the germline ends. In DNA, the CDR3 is TGTGCCAGCAGTTTATCTCTCCCACAGGGCCGGGTTGCAACTAATGAAAAACTGTTTTTT. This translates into CASSLSLPQGRVATNEKLFF.

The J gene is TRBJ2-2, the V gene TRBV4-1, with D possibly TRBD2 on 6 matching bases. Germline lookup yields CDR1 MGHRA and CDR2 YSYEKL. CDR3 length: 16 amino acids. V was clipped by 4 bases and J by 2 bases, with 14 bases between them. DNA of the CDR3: TGCGCCAGCAGCCTGTTTGGCGGGGTAAACACCGGGGAGCTGTTTTTT. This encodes CASSLFGGVNTGELFF.

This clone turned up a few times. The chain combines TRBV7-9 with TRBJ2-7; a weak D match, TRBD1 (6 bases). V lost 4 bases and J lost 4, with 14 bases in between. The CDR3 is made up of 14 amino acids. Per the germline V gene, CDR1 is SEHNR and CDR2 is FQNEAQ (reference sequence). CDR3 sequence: CASSYPGHRYEQYF. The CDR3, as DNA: TGTGCCAGCAGCTATCCGGGACATCGGTACGAGCAGTACTTC.

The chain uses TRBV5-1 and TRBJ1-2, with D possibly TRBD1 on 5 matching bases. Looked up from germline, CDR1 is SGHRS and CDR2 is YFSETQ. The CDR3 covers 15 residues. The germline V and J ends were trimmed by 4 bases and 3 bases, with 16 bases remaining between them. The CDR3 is CASSEGGTADYGYTF. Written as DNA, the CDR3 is TGCGCCAGCAGCGAGGGAGGGACGGCAGACTATGGCTACACCTTC.

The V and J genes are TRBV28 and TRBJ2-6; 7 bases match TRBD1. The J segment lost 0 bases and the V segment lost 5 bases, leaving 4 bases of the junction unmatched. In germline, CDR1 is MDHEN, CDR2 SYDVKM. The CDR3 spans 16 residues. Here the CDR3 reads CASSADRVSGANVLTF. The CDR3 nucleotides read TGTGCCAGCAGTGCCGACAGGGTCTCTGGGGCCAACGTCCTGACTTTC.

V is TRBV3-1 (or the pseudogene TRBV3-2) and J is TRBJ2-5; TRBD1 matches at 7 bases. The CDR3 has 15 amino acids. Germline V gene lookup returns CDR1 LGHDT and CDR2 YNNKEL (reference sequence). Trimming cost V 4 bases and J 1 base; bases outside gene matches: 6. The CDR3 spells CASSRGDSSQETQYF. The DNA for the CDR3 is TGTGCCAGCAGCCGAGGGGACAGCTCCCAAGAGACCCAGTACTTC.

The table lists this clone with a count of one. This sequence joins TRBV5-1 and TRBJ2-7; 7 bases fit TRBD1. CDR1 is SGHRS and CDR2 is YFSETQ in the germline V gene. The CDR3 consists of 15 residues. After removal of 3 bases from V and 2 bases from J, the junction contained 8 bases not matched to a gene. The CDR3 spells CASSSGTVAAYEQYF. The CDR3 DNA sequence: TGCGCCAGCAGCTCGGGGACAGTTGCAGCCTACGAGCAGTACTTC.

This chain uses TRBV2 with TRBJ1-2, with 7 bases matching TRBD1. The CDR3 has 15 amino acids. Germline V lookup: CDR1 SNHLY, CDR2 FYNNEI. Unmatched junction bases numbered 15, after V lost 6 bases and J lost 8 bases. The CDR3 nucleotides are TGTGCCAGCAGCGAGACCGGGACAGCTCGGGGAGGCTACACCTTC. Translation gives CASSETGTARGGYTF.

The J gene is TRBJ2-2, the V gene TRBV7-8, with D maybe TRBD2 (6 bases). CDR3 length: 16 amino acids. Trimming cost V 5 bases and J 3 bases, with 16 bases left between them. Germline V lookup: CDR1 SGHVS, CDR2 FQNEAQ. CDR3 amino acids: CASSPRDGGDTGELFF. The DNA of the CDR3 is TGTGCCAGCAGCCCCCGGGACGGCGGGGACACCGGGGAGCTGTTTTTT.

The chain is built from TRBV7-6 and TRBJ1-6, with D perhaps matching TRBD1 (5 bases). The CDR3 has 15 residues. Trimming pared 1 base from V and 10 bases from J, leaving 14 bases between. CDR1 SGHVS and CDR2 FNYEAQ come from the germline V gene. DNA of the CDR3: TGTGCCAGCAGCTTAGGTCAGGGAGGAGGATCACCCCTCCACTTT. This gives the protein CASSLGQGGGSPLHF.

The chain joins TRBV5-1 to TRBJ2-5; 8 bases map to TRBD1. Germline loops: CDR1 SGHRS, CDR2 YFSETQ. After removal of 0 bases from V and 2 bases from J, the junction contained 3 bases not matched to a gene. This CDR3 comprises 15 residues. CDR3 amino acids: CASSLGQGSQETQYF. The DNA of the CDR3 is TGCGCCAGCAGCTTGGGACAGGGGTCTCAAGAGACCCAGTACTTC. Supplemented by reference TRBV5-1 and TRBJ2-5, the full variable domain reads KAGVTQTPRYLIKTRGQQVTLSCSPISGHRSVSWYQQTPGQGLQFLFEYFSETQRNKGNFPGRFSGRQFSNSRSEMNVSTLELGDSALYLCASSLGQGSQETQYFGPGTRLLVL.

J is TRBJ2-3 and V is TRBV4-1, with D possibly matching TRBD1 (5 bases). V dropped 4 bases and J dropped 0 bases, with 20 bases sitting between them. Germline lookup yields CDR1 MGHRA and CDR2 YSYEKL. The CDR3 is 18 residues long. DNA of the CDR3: TGCGCCAGCAGCCGTGGGCCCCCAGGGCTACTTAGCACAGATACGCAGTATTTT. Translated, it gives CASSRGPPGLLSTDTQYF.

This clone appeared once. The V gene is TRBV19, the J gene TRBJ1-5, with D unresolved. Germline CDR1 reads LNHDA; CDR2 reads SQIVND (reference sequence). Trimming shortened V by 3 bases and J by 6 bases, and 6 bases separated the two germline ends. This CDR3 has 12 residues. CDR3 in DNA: TGTGCCAGTAGTATGCTAGGTCAGCCCCAGCATTTT. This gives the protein CASSMLGQPQHF.